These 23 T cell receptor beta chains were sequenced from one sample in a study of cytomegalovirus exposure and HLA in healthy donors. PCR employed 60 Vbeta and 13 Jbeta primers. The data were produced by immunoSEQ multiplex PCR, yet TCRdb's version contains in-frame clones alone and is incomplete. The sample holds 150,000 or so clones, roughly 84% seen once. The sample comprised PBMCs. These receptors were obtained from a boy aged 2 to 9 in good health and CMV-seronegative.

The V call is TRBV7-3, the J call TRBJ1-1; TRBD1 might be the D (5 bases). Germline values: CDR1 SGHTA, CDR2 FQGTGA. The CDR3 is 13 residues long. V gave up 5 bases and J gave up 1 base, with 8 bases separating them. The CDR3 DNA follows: TGTGCCAGCAGCACCACAGGGAACACTGAAGCTTTCTTT. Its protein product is CASSTTGNTEAFF.

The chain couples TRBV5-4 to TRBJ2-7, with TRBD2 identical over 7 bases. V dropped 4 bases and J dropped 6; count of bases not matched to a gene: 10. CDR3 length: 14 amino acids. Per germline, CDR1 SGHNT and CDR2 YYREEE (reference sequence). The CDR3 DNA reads TGTGCCAGCAGCATCGGGACTACTCCTGGCGAGCAGTACTTC. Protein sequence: CASSIGTTPGEQYF.

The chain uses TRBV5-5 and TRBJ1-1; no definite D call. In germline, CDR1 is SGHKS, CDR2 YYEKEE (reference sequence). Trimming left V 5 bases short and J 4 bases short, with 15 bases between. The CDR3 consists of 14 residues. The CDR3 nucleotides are TGTGCCAGCAGGCCCAAATTATCCGGCACTGAAGCTTTCTTT. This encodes CASRPKLSGTEAFF. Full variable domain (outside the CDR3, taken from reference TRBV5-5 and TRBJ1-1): DAGVTQSPTHLIKTRGQQVTLRCSPISGHKSVSWYQQVLGQGPQFIFQYYEKEERGRGNFPDRFSARQFPNYSSELNVNALLLGDSALYLCASRPKLSGTEAFFGQGTRLTVV.

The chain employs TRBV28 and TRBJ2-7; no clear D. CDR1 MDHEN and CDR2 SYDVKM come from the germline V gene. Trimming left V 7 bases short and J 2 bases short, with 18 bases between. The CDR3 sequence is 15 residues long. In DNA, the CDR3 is TGTGCCAGCACCCCCCGAGGCGCTGGTCCCTACGAGCAGTACTTC. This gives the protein CASTPRGAGPYEQYF. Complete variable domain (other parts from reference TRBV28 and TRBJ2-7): DVKVTQSSRYLVKRTGEKVFLECVQDMDHENMFWYRQDPGLGLRLIYFSYDVKMKEKGDIPEGYSVSREKKERFSLILESASTNQTSMYLCASTPRGAGPYEQYFGPGTRLTVT.

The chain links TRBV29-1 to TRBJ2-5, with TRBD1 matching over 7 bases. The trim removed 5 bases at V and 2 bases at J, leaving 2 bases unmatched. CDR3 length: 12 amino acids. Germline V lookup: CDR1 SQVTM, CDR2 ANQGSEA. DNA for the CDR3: TGCAGCGTTTGGGACAGTCAAGAGACCCAGTACTTC. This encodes CSVWDSQETQYF.

This chain's CDR3 is CASGISGGPDEQYF. CDR3 bases: TGCGCCAGCGGCATATCGGGAGGGCCTGACGAGCAGTACTTC. The chain carries TRBV4-1 and TRBJ2-7; TRBD2 aligns across 8 bases. The V gene's germline CDR1 is MGHRA and CDR2 YSYEKL. This CDR3 contains 14 residues. Trimming removed 8 bases from V and 5 bases from J; junction bases left unmatched: 11.

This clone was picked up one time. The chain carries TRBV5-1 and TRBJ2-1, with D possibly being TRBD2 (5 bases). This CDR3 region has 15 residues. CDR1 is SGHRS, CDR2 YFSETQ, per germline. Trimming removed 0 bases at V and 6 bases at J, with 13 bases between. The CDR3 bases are TGCGCCAGCAGCTTGGCGGGGATCTGGGGCAATGAGCAGTTCTTC. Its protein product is CASSLAGIWGNEQFF.

The CDR3 here is CASSLAGQGGNTEAFF. CDR3 sequence (DNA): TGCGCCAGCAGCTTGGCCGGGCAGGGTGGGAACACTGAAGCTTTCTTT. The V call is TRBV5-1, the J call TRBJ1-1; TRBD1 might be the D (5 bases). The CDR3 runs 16 residues. Germline V gene sequence: CDR1 SGHRS, CDR2 YFSETQ. V lost 0 bases, J lost 1 base, and 13 bases lay in between. The full variable domain, with the rest looked up from reference TRBV5-1 and TRBJ1-1, is KAGVTQTPRYLIKTRGQQVTLSCSPISGHRSVSWYQQTPGQGLQFLFEYFSETQRNKGNFPGRFSGRQFSNSRSEMNVSTLELGDSALYLCASSLAGQGGNTEAFFGQGTRLTVV.

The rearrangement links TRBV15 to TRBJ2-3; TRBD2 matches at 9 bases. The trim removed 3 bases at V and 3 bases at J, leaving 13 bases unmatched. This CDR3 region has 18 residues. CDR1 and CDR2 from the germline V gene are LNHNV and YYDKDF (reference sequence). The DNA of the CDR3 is TGTGCCACCAGCAGTCAAATCAGGACTAGCGTTGGGACAGATACGCAGTATTTT. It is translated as CATSSQIRTSVGTDTQYF.

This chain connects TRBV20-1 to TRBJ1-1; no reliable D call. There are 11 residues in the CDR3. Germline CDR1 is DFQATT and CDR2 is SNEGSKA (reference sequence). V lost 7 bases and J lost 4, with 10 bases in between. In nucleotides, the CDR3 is TGCAGTGTGAGCCTATCCACTGAAGCTTTCTTT. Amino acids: CSVSLSTEAFF.

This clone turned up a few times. Here the CDR3 DNA reads TGTGCCAGCAGCTTAGTGGGGACACCGGAGCAGTACTTC. Translated: CASSLVGTPEQYF. This sequence joins TRBV7-9 and TRBJ2-7; possibly TRBD1 for D (6 bases). The CDR3 contains 13 residues. Trimming shortened V by 1 base and J by 7 bases, and 11 bases separated the two germline ends. Germline values: CDR1 SEHNR, CDR2 FQNEAQ (reference sequence).

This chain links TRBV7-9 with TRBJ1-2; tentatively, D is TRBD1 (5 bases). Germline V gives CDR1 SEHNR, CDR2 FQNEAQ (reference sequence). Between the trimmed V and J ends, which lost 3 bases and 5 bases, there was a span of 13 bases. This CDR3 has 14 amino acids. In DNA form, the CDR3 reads TGTGCCAGCAGCTTCGCCGGGGGAGGATATGGCTACACCTTC. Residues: CASSFAGGGYGYTF.

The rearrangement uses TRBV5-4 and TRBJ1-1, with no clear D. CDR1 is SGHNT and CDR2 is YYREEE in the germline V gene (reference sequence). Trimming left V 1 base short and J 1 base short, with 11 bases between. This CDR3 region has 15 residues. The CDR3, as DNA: TGTGCCAGCAGCTTGCATTCTGGCCGGAACACTGAAGCTTTCTTT. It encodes CASSLHSGRNTEAFF.

The CDR3: CASSLAAGSWEQYF. The CDR3 DNA reads TGCGCCAGCAGCTTGGCGGCGGGGTCGTGGGAGCAGTACTTC. The chain is built from TRBV5-1 and TRBJ2-7; perhaps TRBD2 as D (6 bases). Deletions cut 0 bases from V and 7 bases from J, with 14 bases between. There are 14 residues in the CDR3. Germline CDR1 and CDR2: SGHRS and YFSETQ.

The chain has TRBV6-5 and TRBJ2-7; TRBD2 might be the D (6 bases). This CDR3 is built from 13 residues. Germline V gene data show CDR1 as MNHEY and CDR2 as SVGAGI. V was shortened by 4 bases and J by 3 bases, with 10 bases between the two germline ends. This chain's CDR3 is CASSSRTNYEQYF. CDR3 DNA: TGTGCCAGCAGTTCCCGGACTAACTACGAGCAGTACTTC.

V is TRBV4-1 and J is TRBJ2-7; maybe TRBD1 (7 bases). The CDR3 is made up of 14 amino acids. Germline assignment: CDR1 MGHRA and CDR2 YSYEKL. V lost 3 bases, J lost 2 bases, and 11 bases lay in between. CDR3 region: CASSHAGTAYEQYF. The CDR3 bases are TGCGCCAGCAGCCATGCGGGGACAGCCTACGAGCAGTACTTC.

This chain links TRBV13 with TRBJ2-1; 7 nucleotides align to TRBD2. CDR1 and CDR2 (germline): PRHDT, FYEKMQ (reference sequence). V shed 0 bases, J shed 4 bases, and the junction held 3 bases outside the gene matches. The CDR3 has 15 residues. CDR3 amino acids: CASSLGASGYNEQFF. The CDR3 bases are TGTGCCAGCAGCTTAGGTGCTAGCGGTTACAATGAGCAGTTCTTC.

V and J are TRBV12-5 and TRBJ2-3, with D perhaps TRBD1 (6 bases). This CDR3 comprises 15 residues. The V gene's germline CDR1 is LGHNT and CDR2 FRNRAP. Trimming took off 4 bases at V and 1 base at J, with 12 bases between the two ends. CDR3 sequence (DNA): TGTGCTAGTGGTTCCCCGTACAGGGGCACAGATACGCAGTATTTT. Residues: CASGSPYRGTDTQYF. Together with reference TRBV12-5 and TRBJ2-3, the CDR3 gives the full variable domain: DARVTQTPRHKVTEMGQEVTMRCQPILGHNTVFWYRQTMMQGLELLAYFRNRAPLDDSGMPKDRFSAEMPDATLATLKIQPSEPRDSAVYFCASGSPYRGTDTQYFGPGTRLTVL.

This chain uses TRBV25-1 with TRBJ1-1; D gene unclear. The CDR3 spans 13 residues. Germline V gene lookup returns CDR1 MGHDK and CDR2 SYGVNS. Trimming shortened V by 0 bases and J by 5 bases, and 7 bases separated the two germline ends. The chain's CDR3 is CASSEYAGTEAFF. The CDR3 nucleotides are TGTGCCAGCAGTGAATACGCGGGGACTGAAGCTTTCTTT.

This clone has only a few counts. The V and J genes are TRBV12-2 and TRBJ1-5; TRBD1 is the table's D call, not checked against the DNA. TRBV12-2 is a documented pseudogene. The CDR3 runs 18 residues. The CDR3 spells CASHTRGVGRYSNQPQHF. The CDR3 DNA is TGTGCAAGTCATACAAGGGGTGTTGGAAGGTATAGCAATCAGCCCCAGCATTTT.

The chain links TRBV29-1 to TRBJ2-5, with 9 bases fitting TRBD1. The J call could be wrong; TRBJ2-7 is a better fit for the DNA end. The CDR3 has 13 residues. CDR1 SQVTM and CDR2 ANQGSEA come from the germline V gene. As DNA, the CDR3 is TGCAGCGTAAGCCGGGACAGGGCCTACGAGCAGTACTTC. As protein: CSVSRDRAYEQYF.

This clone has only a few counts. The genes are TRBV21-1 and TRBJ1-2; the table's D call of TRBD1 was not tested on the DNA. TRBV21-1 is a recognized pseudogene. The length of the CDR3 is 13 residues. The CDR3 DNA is TGTGCCAGCGGGGACAGGGAATCCTATGGCTACACCTTC. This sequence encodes CASGDRESYGYTF.

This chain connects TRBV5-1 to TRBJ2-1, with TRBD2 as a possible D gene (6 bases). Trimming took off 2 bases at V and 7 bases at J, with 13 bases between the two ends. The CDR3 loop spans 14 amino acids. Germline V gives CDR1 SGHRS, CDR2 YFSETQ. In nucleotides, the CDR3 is TGCGCCAGCAGCTTACTAGCAGGGCGGAATGAGCAGTTCTTC. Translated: CASSLLAGRNEQFF.